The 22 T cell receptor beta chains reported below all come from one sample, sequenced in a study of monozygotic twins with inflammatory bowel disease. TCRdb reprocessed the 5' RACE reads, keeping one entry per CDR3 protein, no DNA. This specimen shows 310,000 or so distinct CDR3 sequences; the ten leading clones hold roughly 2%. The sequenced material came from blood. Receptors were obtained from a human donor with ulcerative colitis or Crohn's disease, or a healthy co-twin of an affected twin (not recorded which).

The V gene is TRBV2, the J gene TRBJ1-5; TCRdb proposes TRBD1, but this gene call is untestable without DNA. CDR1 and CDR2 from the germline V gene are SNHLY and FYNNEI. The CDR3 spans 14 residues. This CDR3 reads CASSPRTGGQPQHF.

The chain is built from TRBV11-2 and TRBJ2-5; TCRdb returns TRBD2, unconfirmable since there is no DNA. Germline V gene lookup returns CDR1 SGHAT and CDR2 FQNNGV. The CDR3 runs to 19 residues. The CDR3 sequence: CASSPRVGVAGGQWETQYF.

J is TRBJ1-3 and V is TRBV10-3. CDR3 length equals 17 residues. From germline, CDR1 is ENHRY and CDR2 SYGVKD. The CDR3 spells CAISMEYSARSGNTIYF.

CDR3 protein: CSAPLVTDTQYF. The rearrangement uses TRBV20-1 and TRBJ2-3; TCRdb proposes TRBD2, but this gene call is untestable without DNA. The germline gives CDR1 DFQATT, CDR2 SNEGSKA (reference sequence). The length of the CDR3 is 12 residues.

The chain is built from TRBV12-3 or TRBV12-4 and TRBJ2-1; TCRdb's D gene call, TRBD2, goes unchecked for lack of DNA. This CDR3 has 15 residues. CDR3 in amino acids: CASRVAGGFYNEQFF.

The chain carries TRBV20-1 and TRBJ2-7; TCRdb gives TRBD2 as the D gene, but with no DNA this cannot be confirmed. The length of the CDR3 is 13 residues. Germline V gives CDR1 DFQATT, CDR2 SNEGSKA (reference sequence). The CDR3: CSARTLVSYEQYF.

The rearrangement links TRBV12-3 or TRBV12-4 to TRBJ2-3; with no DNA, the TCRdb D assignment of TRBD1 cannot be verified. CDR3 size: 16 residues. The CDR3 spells CASSPGTGGRTDTQYF.

The CDR3: CASSQRGFTGNTIYF. The chain has TRBV14 and TRBJ1-3. This CDR3 contains 15 residues. CDR1 is SGHDN and CDR2 is FVKESK in the germline V gene.

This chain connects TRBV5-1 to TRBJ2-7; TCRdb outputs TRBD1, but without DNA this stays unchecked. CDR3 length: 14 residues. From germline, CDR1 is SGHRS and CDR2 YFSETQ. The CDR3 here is CASRLGTATYEQYF. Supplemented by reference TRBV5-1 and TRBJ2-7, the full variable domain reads KAGVTQTPRYLIKTRGQQVTLSCSPISGHRSVSWYQQTPGQGLQFLFEYFSETQRNKGNFPGRFSGRQFSNSRSEMNVSTLELGDSALYLCASRLGTATYEQYFGPGTRLTVT.

This CDR3 reads CASSGGRNGNTIYF. The genes are TRBV19 and TRBJ1-3. In germline, CDR1 is LNHDA, CDR2 SQIVND (reference sequence). The CDR3 extends over 14 amino acids. Together with reference TRBV19 and TRBJ1-3, the CDR3 gives the full variable domain: DGGITQSPKYLFRKEGQNVTLSCEQNLNHDAMYWYRQDPGQGLRLIYYSQIVNDFQKGDIAEGYSVSREKKESFPLTVTSAQKNPTAFYLCASSGGRNGNTIYFGEGSWLTVV.

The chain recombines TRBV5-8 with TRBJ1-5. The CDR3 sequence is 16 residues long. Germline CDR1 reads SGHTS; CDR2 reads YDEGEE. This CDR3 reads CASSFQRTGIHQPQHF.

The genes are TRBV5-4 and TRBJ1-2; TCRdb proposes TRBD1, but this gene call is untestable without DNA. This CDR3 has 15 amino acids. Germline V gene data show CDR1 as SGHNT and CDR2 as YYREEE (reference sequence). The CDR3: CASSLDHRVSDGYTF.

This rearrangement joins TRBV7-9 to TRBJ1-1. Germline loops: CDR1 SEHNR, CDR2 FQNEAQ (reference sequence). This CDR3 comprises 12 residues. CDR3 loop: CASSFTDTEAFF.

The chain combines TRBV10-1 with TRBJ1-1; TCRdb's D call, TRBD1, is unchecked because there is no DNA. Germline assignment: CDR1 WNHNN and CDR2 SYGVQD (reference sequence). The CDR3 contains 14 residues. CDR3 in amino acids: CASSAPGQIDQAFF.

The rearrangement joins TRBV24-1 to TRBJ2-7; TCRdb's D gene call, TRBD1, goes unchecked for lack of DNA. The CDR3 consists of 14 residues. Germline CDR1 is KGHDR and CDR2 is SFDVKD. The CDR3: CATSDAGISYEQYF.

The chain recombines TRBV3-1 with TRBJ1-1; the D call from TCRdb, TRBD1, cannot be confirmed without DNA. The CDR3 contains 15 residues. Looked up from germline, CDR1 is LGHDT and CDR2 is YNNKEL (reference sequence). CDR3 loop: CASSQPNWGDTEAFF.

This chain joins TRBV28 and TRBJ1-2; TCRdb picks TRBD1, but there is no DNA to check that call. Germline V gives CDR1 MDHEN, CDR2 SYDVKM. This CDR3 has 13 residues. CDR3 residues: CASEGTGFYGYTF.

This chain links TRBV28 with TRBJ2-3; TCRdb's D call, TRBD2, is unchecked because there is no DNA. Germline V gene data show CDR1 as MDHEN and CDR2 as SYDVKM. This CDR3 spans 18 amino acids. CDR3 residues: CASSPEGLLHLGTDTQYF.

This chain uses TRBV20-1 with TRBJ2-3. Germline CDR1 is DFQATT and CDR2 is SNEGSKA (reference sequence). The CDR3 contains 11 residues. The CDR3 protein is CSAERRDTQYF.

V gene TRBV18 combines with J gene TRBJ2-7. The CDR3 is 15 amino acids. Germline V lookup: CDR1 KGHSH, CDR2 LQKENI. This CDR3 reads CASSLGRDSSYEQYF. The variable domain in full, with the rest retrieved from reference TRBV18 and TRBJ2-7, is NAGVMQNPRHLVRRRGQEARLRCSPMKGHSHVYWYRQLPEEGLKFMVYLQKENIIDESGMPKERFSAEFPKEGPSILRIQQVVRGDSAAYFCASSLGRDSSYEQYFGPGTRLTVT.

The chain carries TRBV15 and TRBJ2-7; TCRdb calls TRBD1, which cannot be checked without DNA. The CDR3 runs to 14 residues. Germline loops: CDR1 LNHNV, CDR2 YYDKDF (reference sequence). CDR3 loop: CATSRDGAVNEQYF.

CDR3 sequence: CASSRSGSGLSEQFF. The chain links TRBV5-1 to TRBJ2-1; TCRdb indicates TRBD2, and absent DNA this call remains unverified. Germline lookup yields CDR1 SGHRS and CDR2 YFSETQ. The CDR3 is made up of 15 amino acids.